The rows below give T cell receptor beta chains drawn from one sample of a study of molecular identifiers for immune sequencing clone quantification. MiXCR, applied by TCRdb to the PCR reads, yields one record per CDR3 protein. The repertoire holds tens of thousands of distinct CDR3 sequences, with 17% as singletons. Sequencing was carried out using naive CD8+ T cells from blood, with Jurkat cell RNA spiked in. The receptors shown here come from a human donor in good health. Some libraries in this study had Jurkat cell RNA spiked in. CDR3s include the opening cysteine and the closing phenylalanine or tryptophan. A D gene is named only where the DNA matches it firmly. Clone sizes are given selectively: once, few, many, or a class where the clone is expanded.

J	size	V	D	DNA	CDR3
TRBJ2-6	many	TRBV4-2	.	TGTGCCAGCAGCCAAGGGGACCACTCTGGGGCCAACGTCCTGACTTTC	CASSQGDHSGANVLTF
TRBJ2-7	few	TRBV2	TRBD1	TGTGCCAGCGTCGGGACAGGGGGTTACGAGCAGTACTTC	CASVGTGGYEQYF
TRBJ2-5	many	TRBV3-1	.	TGTGCCAGCAGCCAAGGTGGCTTACGTTCCGAGACCCAGTACTTC	CASSQGGLRSETQYF
TRBJ2-1	few	TRBV12-5	TRBD2	TGTGCTAGTGCCTCCGGGGGGGCGGTCGATGAGCAGTTCTTC	CASASGGAVDEQFF
TRBJ2-1	many	TRBV7-8	.	TGTGCCAGCAGCATGGACAACTACAATGAGCAGTTCTTC	CASSMDNYNEQFF
TRBJ2-5	many	TRBV12-3/TRBV12-4	TRBD2	TGTGCCAGCAGACCGGGACTAGTGGCGGAGACCCAGTACTTC	CASRPGLVAETQYF
TRBJ2-3	many	TRBV7-9	.	TGTGCCAGCAGCTTACCCCCCACAGATACGCAGTATTTT	CASSLPPTDTQYF
TRBJ2-7	.	TRBV7-9	.	TGTGCCAGCAGCTTAGCGCTTTTTAACTACGAGCAGTACTTC	CASSLALFNYEQYF
TRBJ2-5	many	TRBV6-5	.	TGTGCCAGCAGTTACTATTACCAAGAGACCCAGTACTTC	CASSYYYQETQYF
TRBJ2-1	few	TRBV20-1	.	TGCAGTGCTAGAGATCAGGCTAGCGCTCGTGGTGAGCAGTTCTTC	CSARDQASARGEQFF
TRBJ2-7	few	TRBV9	.	TGTGCCAGCAGCCCCCGGGACACGAACTACGAGCAGTACTTC	CASSPRDTNYEQYF
TRBJ1-5	many	TRBV4-1	.	TGCGCCAGCAGCCACCAGGGGATAGGGCAGCCCCAGCATTTT	CASSHQGIGQPQHF
TRBJ2-7	many	TRBV27	TRBD1	TGTGCCAGCAGAATACAGGGGCCCTCTCGGGAGCAGTACTTC	CASRIQGPSREQYF
TRBJ1-5	many	TRBV23-1	.	TGCGCCAGCAGTCAATGGTGGGGTCACAATCAGCCCCAGCATTTT	CASSQWWGHNQPQHF
TRBJ1-3	.	TRBV12-3/TRBV12-4	TRBD1	TGTGCCAGCAGTTCGACAGGGACTGGAAACACCATATATTTT	CASSSTGTGNTIYF
TRBJ2-5	.	TRBV12-3/TRBV12-4	TRBD1	TGTGCCAGCAGAAAGGGACAGGGAATCAGCGAGACCCAGTACTTC	CASRKGQGISETQYF
TRBJ1-1	many	TRBV25-1	.	TGTGCCAGCAGTCGAATAGGGAGTGAAGCTTTCTTT	CASSRIGSEAFF
TRBJ2-4	few	TRBV19	.	TGTGCCAGTACCCCCTTCGTGGGGCGGCTTGGTGGCAAAAACATTCAGTACTTC	CASTPFVGRLGGKNIQYF
TRBJ2-3	many	TRBV7-8	TRBD2	TGTGCCAGCAGCACCCGGACTAGCGGGAGCGCTATGGCAGATACGCAGTATTTT	CASSTRTSGSAMADTQYF
TRBJ1-5	many	TRBV6-2/TRBV6-3	.	TGTGCCAGCAGTTACCCGGATAGCAATCAGCCCCAGCATTTT	CASSYPDSNQPQHF
TRBJ1-1	many	TRBV5-5	.	TGTGCCAGCGACACTCTGAACACTGAAGCTTTCTTT	CASDTLNTEAFF
TRBJ2-1	many	TRBV19	.	TGTGCCAGTAGTAAAGTTGGGTCGGGGCACGACAATGAGCAGTTCTTC	CASSKVGSGHDNEQFF
TRBJ2-7	many	TRBV12-3/TRBV12-4	TRBD2	TGTGCCAGCAGTCCCCCACCCGGGGTAGCGGGAGACCCGTACTTC	CASSPPPGVAGDPYF
TRBJ2-1	few	TRBV18	.	TGTGCCAGCTCCCAAGATAACTTCCGGGACCAGTACCTCAATGAGCAGTTCTTC	CASSQDNFRDQYLNEQFF
TRBJ2-7	many	TRBV20-1	.	TGCAGTGCTGGAGGTAGGGCCTCCTACGAGCAGTACTTC	CSAGGRASYEQYF
TRBJ1-6	.	TRBV6-2/TRBV6-3	.	TGTGCCAGCAGTTATCCCCGATCACCCCTCCACTTT	CASSYPRSPLHF
TRBJ2-7	many	TRBV28	.	TGTGCCAGCAGTTTCGGGACCGGGGGAAGCGAGCAGTACTTC	CASSFGTGGSEQYF
TRBJ2-1	many	TRBV4-1	TRBD2	TGCGCCAGCAGCCAAAAGCCGCTAGCGGGAGGTCTCAATGAGCAGTTCTTC	CASSQKPLAGGLNEQFF
TRBJ1-1	many	TRBV27	.	TGTGCCAGCAGTTTAATAGGCCAGATGAACACTGAAGCTTTCTTT	CASSLIGQMNTEAFF
TRBJ1-1	few	TRBV6-6	.	TGTGCCAGCAGTCCCTTGGATGGCACTGAAGCTTTCTTT	CASSPLDGTEAFF
TRBJ1-1	few	TRBV19	.	TGTGCCAGTGGTGCAGGGCTCGGTACTGAAGCTTTCTTT	CASGAGLGTEAFF
TRBJ2-1	.	TRBV12-3/TRBV12-4	.	TGTGCCAGCAGCCTGGAGTTGCAGGGAGCGTCCTACAATGAGCAGTTCTTC	CASSLELQGASYNEQFF
TRBJ2-3	many	TRBV19	.	TGTGCCAGTAGCTCGTTGGTAGCGGCCACAGATACGCAGTATTTT	CASSSLVAATDTQYF
TRBJ1-1	many	TRBV29-1	.	TGCAGCGTTCGCACAGTTGTGGACACTGAAGCTTTCTTT	CSVRTVVDTEAFF